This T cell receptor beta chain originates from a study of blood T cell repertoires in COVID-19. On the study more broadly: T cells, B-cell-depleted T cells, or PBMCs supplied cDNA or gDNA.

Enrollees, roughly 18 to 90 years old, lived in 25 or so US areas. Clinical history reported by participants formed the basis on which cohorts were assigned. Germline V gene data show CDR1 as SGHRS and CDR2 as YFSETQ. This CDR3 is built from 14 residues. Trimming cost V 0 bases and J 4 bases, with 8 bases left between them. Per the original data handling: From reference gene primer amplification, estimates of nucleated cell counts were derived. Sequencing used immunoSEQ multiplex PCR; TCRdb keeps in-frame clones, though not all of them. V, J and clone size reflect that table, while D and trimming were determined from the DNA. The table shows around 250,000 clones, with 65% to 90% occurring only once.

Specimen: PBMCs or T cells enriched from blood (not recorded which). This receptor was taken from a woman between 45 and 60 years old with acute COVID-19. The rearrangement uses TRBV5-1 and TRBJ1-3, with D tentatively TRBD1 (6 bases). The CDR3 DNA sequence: TGCGCCAGCAGCTTGGCAGGGGACGGAAACACCATATATTTT. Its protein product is CASSLAGDGNTIYF.